This entry is about one TCR beta chain. The sample comes from a study of blood T cell repertoires in COVID-19. From germline, CDR1 is DFQATT and CDR2 SNEGSKA (reference sequence). This CDR3 contains 16 residues. V shed 3 bases and J 5 bases; nucleotides not matched to a gene: 7. Generated by immunoSEQ multiplex PCR, the TCRdb table keeps only in-frame clones and is missing some. The table lists more than 80,000 clones, 80% to 90% of them singletons, with more than 1.5% in the top ten. The sample comprised peripheral blood. This clonotype was obtained from an elderly man with acute or convalescent COVID-19. The chain has TRBV20-1 and TRBJ2-1; 13 positions agree with TRBD2. Here the CDR3 reads CSASVGLAGIDNEQFF. CDR3 sequence (DNA): TGCAGTGCTAGTGTGGGACTAGCGGGAATCGACAATGAGCAGTTCTTC.